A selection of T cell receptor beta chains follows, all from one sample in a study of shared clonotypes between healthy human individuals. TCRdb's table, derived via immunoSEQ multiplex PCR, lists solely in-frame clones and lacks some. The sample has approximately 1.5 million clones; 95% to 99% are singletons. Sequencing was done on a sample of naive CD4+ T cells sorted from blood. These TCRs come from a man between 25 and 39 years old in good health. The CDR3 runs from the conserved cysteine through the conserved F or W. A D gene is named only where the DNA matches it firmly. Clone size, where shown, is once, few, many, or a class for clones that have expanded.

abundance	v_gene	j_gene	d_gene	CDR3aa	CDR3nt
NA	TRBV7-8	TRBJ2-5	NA	CASSDGGGGTQYF	TGTGCCAGCAGCGACGGCGGAGGAGGGACCCAGTACTTC
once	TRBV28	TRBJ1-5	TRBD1	CASRGQQGDNQPQHF	TGTGCCAGCAGGGGGCAGCAGGGGGACAATCAGCCCCAGCATTTT
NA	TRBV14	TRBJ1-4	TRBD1	CASSQKSGTGDEKLFF	TGTGCCAGCAGCCAAAAATCCGGGACAGGGGATGAAAAACTGTTTTTT
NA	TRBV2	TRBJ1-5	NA	CASREGSGTINQPQHF	TGTGCCAGCAGAGAGGGGTCAGGGACCATCAATCAGCCCCAGCATTTT
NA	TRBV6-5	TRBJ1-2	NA	CASSYVSNYGYTF	TGTGCCAGCAGTTACGTCAGTAACTATGGCTACACCTTC
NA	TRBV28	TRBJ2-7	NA	CASSLTVHYEQYF	TGTGCCAGCAGTTTGACAGTGCACTACGAGCAGTACTTC
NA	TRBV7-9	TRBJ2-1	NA	CASSLLSTWGRDEQFF	TGTGCCAGCAGCTTATTATCCACGTGGGGTAGGGATGAGCAGTTCTTC
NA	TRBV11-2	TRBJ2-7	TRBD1	CASSFGPRDSYEQYF	TGTGCCAGCAGCTTTGGGCCCAGGGACAGTTACGAGCAGTACTTC
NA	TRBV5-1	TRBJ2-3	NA	CASSPLEVGTQYF	TGCGCCAGCAGCCCCCTAGAGGTAGGAACGCAGTATTTT
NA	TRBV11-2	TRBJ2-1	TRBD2	CASSSPSGSLLYEQFF	TGTGCCAGCAGCTCCCCTAGCGGATCTCTTCTCTATGAGCAGTTCTTC
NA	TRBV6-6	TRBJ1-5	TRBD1	CASSAAGQGFQPQHF	TGTGCCAGCAGCGCCGCCGGACAGGGGTTCCAGCCCCAGCATTTT
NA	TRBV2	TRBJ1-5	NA	CASSERMGSNQPQHF	TGTGCCAGCAGTGAACGTATGGGTAGCAATCAGCCCCAGCATTTT
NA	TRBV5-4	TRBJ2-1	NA	CASSLRRGLSSYNEQFF	TGTGCCAGCAGCTTACGGAGGGGACTGAGCTCCTACAATGAGCAGTTCTTC
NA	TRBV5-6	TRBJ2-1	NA	CASSPFGTANEQFF	TGTGCCAGCAGCCCCTTCGGGACGGCGAATGAGCAGTTCTTC
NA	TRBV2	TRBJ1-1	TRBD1	CASSVGGGGTEAFF	TGTGCCAGCAGTGTAGGGGGCGGGGGCACTGAAGCTTTCTTT
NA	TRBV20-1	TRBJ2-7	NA	CSASETYEQYF	TGCAGTGCTTCCGAAACCTACGAGCAGTACTTC
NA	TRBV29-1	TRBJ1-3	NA	CSVVSGTIYF	TGCAGCGTTGTGTCCGGCACCATATATTTT
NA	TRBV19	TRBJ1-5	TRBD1	CASSIRGQGARNQPQHF	TGTGCCAGTAGTATAAGGGGACAGGGGGCGAGGAATCAGCCCCAGCATTTT
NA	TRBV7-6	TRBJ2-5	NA	CASSLKLAQETQYF	TGTGCCAGCAGCTTAAAACTAGCCCAAGAGACCCAGTACTTC
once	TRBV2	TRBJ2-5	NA	CASRQAETQYF	TGTGCCAGCAGGCAAGCAGAGACCCAGTACTTC
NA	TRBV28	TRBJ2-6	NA	CASSLLGLNSGANVLTF	TGTGCCAGCAGTCTTTTGGGACTGAACTCTGGGGCCAACGTCCTGACTTTC
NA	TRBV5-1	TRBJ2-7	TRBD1	CASSTGTASYEQYF	TGCGCCAGCAGCACAGGGACAGCCTCCTACGAGCAGTACTTC
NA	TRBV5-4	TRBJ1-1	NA	CASSSVNTEAFF	TGTGCCAGCAGCTCCGTGAACACTGAAGCTTTCTTT
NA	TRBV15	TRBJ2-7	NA	CATSSGLFNYEQYF	TGTGCCACCAGCTCAGGACTATTCAACTACGAGCAGTACTTC
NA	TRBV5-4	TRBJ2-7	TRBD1	CASSLPGQGAYEQYF	TGTGCCAGCAGCCTACCGGGACAGGGGGCCTACGAGCAGTACTTC
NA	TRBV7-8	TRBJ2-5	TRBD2	CASSHRRLARQETQYF	TGTGCCAGCAGCCACCGGAGACTAGCGCGACAGGAGACCCAGTACTTC
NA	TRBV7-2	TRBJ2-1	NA	CASSLVVTNEQFF	TGTGCCAGCAGCTTAGTGGTTACCAATGAGCAGTTCTTC
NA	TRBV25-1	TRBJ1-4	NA	CASSPVNEKLFF	TGTGCCAGCAGTCCCGTTAATGAAAAACTGTTTTTT
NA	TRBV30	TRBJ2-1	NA	CAWSRSAPMFF	TGTGCCTGGAGCCGAAGTGCCCCTATGTTCTTC
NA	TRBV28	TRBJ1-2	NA	CASSQTGPGGGYTF	TGTGCCAGCAGCCAAACCGGACCCGGAGGAGGCTACACCTTC
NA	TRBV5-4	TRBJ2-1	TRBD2	CASRPLAGDSEQFF	TGTGCCAGCAGACCCTTAGCGGGGGATTCGGAGCAGTTCTTC
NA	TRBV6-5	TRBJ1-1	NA	CASSRDLTTEAFF	TGTGCCAGCAGCAGGGACCTGACCACTGAAGCTTTCTTT
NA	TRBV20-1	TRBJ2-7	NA	CSAKSYEQYF	TGCAGTGCAAAGTCCTACGAGCAGTACTTC
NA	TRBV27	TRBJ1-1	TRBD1	CASSLLGDRGRSEAFF	TGTGCCAGCAGTTTATTGGGGGACAGGGGGCGTTCTGAAGCTTTCTTT
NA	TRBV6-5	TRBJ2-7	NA	CASRLDGLLDEQYF	TGTGCCAGCAGACTGGACGGACTCCTCGACGAGCAGTACTTC
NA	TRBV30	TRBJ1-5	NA	CAWSWGWTVNQPQHF	TGTGCCTGGAGTTGGGGTTGGACAGTGAATCAGCCCCAGCATTTT
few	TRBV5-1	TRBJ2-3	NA	CASSLGGTDTQYF	TGCGCCAGCAGCTTGGGGGGGACAGATACGCAGTATTTT
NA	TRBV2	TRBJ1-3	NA	CASSERRVSGNTIYF	TGTGCCAGCAGTGAGCGGAGGGTCTCTGGAAACACCATATATTTT
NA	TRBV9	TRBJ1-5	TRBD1	CASSLGTGWGQPQHF	TGTGCCAGCAGCTTAGGGACAGGCTGGGGTCAGCCCCAGCATTTT
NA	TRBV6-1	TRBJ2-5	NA	CASLIGGGETQYF	TGTGCCAGCCTGATAGGAGGCGGGGAGACCCAGTACTTC